This TCR beta chain was retrieved from a study of blood T cells in healthy people across ages. A J-beta primer mix and a sample-barcoded 5' primer were used in a second PCR of roughly 6 to 12 cycles. TCRdb independently ran MiXCR on the 5' RACE reads; one entry per CDR3 protein. The sample shows approximately 770,000 distinct CDR3 sequences, 55% to 70% of them seen only once. Concerning this clonotype itself: Its antigen is undetermined.

Study results and caveats: As age increased, TCR beta diversity per million T cells fell in a roughly linear fashion. Both higher diversity and more naive CD4+ cells marked long-lived donors when set against aged donors.

This CDR3 is built from 15 residues. Trimming removed 6 bases from V and 5 bases from J, with 19 bases in between. In germline, CDR1 is SGHVS, CDR2 FQNEAQ. Sequencing was carried out using blood. The chain recombines TRBV7-8 with TRBJ1-2; no firm D call. The origin of this receptor is a man aged 30-40 years in good health. CDR3 nucleotides: TGTGCCAGCAGTCTGGTGGCCAGTCCGGGGTATGGCTACACCTTC. Its protein is CASSLVASPGYGYTF. The full variable domain, its missing parts supplied by reference TRBV7-8 and TRBJ1-2, is GAGVSQSPRYKVAKRGQDVALRCDPISGHVSLFWYQQALGQGPEFLTYFQNEAQLDKSGLPSDRFFAERPEGSVSTLKIQRTQQEDSAVYLCASSLVASPGYGYTFGSGTRLTVV.